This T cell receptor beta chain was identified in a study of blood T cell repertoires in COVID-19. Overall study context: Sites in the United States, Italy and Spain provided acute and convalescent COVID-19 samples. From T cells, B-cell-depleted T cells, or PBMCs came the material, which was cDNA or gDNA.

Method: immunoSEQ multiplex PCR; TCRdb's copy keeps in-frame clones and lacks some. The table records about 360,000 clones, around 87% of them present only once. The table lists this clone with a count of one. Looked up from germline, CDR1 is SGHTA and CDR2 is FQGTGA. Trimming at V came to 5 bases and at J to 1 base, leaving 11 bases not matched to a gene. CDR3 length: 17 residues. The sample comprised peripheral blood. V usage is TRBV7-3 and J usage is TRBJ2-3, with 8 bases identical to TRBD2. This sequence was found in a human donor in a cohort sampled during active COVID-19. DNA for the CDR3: TGTGCCAGCAGCGCTAGCGGGCTCCCGGGGGGCACAGATACGCAGTATTTT. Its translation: CASSASGLPGGTDTQYF.